Listed below are T cell receptor beta chains from one sample, sequenced in a study of vaccination and CD4 T cells after COVID-19. One entry per CDR3 protein, called by TCRdb with MiXCR from the PCR reads. The sample lists about 29,000 distinct CDR3 sequences, 45% to 50% occurring once. The material was CD4+ T cells from blood, obtained about 7 months after SARS-CoV-2 vaccination. These receptors came from a human donor who had recovered from COVID-19. Both conserved end residues are part of each CDR3. D genes are given only for firm matches. Rows give clone size only sometimes, using once, few, many, or a class for an expanded clone.

j_call | v_call | clone_size | d_call | cdr3_aa | cdr3_nt
TRBJ1-6 | TRBV18 | . | . | CASSPVGDDSPLHF | TGTGCCAGCTCACCAGTGGGGGATGATTCACCCCTCCACTTT
TRBJ2-1 | TRBV27 | . | TRBD2 | CASGLLAGVGHEQFF | TGTGCCAGCGGACTACTAGCGGGAGTTGGGCATGAGCAGTTCTTC
TRBJ2-3 | TRBV5-8 | . | TRBD1 | CASSADRGSTDTQYF | TGTGCCAGCAGCGCGGACAGGGGGTCCACAGATACGCAGTATTTT
TRBJ2-3 | TRBV27 | . | . | CASSFRRGLGDTQYF | TGTGCCAGCAGTTTTAGGAGAGGGCTGGGTGATACGCAGTATTTT
TRBJ2-1 | TRBV6-1 | . | . | CASSGSGPPRQFF | TGTGCCAGCAGTGGGTCAGGGCCCCCTCGGCAGTTCTTC
TRBJ2-7 | TRBV7-2 | . | . | CASSSTTSFEQYF | TGTGCCAGCAGCTCCACGACTAGTTTCGAGCAGTACTTC
TRBJ2-1 | TRBV20-1 | once | . | CSAAMVGEYNEQFF | TGCAGTGCTGCGATGGTGGGGGAGTACAATGAGCAGTTCTTC
TRBJ2-7 | TRBV28 | . | . | CASRNYEQYF | TGTGCCAGCAGGAACTACGAGCAGTACTTC
TRBJ2-5 | TRBV28 | . | TRBD2 | CASSSLGTNLLETQYF | TGTGCCAGCAGTTCCCTAGGGACTAACCTCCTGGAGACCCAGTACTTC
TRBJ1-5 | TRBV15 | . | . | CATSRDRGMNQPQHF | TGTGCCACCAGCAGAGACAGGGGCATGAATCAGCCCCAGCATTTT
TRBJ1-4 | TRBV7-2 | . | TRBD1 | CASSSDRATNEKLFF | TGTGCCAGCAGCTCGGACAGGGCTACTAATGAAAAACTGTTTTTT
TRBJ1-5 | TRBV6-1 | . | . | CASSAGRTDQPQHF | TGTGCCAGCAGTGCAGGACGGACTGATCAGCCCCAGCATTTT
TRBJ2-7 | TRBV19 | few | TRBD2 | CASSMLGLDYEQYF | TGTGCCAGTAGTATGTTGGGACTAGACTACGAGCAGTACTTC
TRBJ2-7 | TRBV6-1 | . | . | CASSEAGQTYEQYF | TGTGCCAGCAGTGAAGCCGGACAGACCTACGAGCAGTACTTC
TRBJ1-1 | TRBV21-1 | . | . | CASSKGQGAKGEAFF | TGTGCCAGCAGCAAGGGACAGGGGGCGAAGGGGGAAGCTTTCTTT